This is a list of T cell receptor beta chains from one sample in a study of blood T cells in healthy people across ages. TCRdb recomputed calls from the 5' RACE reads with MiXCR, one row per CDR3 protein. The table lists 540,000 or so distinct CDR3 sequences, about 25% of them singletons. The same specimen was also included in a second study, on T cells of mothers and their children.

Sequencing was carried out using blood. The source of these receptors is a boy aged 5-17 years in good health. Both conserved end residues are part of each CDR3. Fields, in order: D gene, CDR3 length, V gene, J gene, clone size, CDR3 DNA, CDR3 protein. A D gene is named only where the DNA matches it firmly. The size entry is marked missing in some rows and otherwise reads once, few, many or a size class.

D: .; length: 16; V: TRBV12-5; J: TRBJ2-1; size: .; DNA: TGTGCTAGTGGTTTGGTACTGAGGGGGGACTACAATGAGCAGTTCTTC; CDR3: CASGLVLRGDYNEQFF
D: .; length: 14; V: TRBV27; J: TRBJ2-6; size: many; DNA: TGTGCCAGCAGTTTAGAGTCTGGGGCCAACGTCCTGACTTTC; CDR3: CASSLESGANVLTF
D: TRBD2; length: 17; V: TRBV5-1; J: TRBJ2-1; size: few; DNA: TGCGCCAGCAGCCCCTGGACTAGCGGGGGGGCAAACAATGAGCAGTTCTTC; CDR3: CASSPWTSGGANNEQFF
D: .; length: 16; V: TRBV29-1; J: TRBJ2-7; size: .; DNA: TGCAGCGTTGTAAGGCGGGTCAGGGGAGCGTTCCACGAGCAGTACTTC; CDR3: CSVVRRVRGAFHEQYF
D: .; length: 14; V: TRBV20-1; J: TRBJ2-5; size: medium-sized; DNA: TGCAGTGCTAGAGATGGGGGGGCTTCGGAGACCCAGTACTTC; CDR3: CSARDGGASETQYF
D: .; length: 17; V: TRBV11-2; J: TRBJ2-6; size: few; DNA: TGTGCCAGCAGCTTAGATCTTCGTAGATCTGGGGCCAACGTCCTGACTTTC; CDR3: CASSLDLRRSGANVLTF
D: .; length: 14; V: TRBV5-5; J: TRBJ1-4; size: few; DNA: TGTGCCAGCAGCTTAGAAGGGCTAGGTGAAAAACTGTTTTTT; CDR3: CASSLEGLGEKLFF
D: .; length: 15; V: TRBV27; J: TRBJ1-1; size: .; DNA: TGTGCCAGCAGTTTATCCGGGACCGTGAACACTGAAGCTTTCTTT; CDR3: CASSLSGTVNTEAFF
D: TRBD1; length: 13; V: TRBV2; J: TRBJ1-2; size: .; DNA: TGTGCCAGCAGTGGGGGACAGTCCTATGGCTACACCTTC; CDR3: CASSGGQSYGYTF
D: .; length: 13; V: TRBV20-1; J: TRBJ2-1; size: few; DNA: TGCAGTGCTACGAATTTTTCCTACAATGAGCAGTTCTTC; CDR3: CSATNFSYNEQFF
D: .; length: 12; V: TRBV29-1; J: TRBJ2-7; size: few; DNA: TGCAGCGCCGGGACCAACGCCTACGAGCAGTACTTC; CDR3: CSAGTNAYEQYF
D: .; length: 15; V: TRBV14; J: TRBJ2-5; size: .; DNA: TGTGCCAGCAGCTACCTGCGTGGCCTTCAAGAGACCCAGTACTTC; CDR3: CASSYLRGLQETQYF
D: .; length: 14; V: TRBV7-6; J: TRBJ1-1; size: few; DNA: TGTGCCAGCAGCTCTGATTTCTGGGGCACTGAAGCTTTCTTT; CDR3: CASSSDFWGTEAFF
D: .; length: 14; V: TRBV27; J: TRBJ2-1; size: .; DNA: TGTGCCAGCGGTTTCAGGGCTTCCTACAATGAGCAGTTCTTC; CDR3: CASGFRASYNEQFF
D: .; length: 12; V: TRBV29-1; J: TRBJ2-1; size: .; DNA: TGCAGCGTTGGTCAGCTCTACAATGAGCAGTTCTTC; CDR3: CSVGQLYNEQFF
D: .; length: 15; V: TRBV28; J: TRBJ1-4; size: few; DNA: TGTGCCAGCAGCTCACCGGACCCGAGGGATGAAAAACTGTTTTTT; CDR3: CASSSPDPRDEKLFF
D: TRBD1; length: 14; V: TRBV5-1; J: TRBJ2-5; size: once; DNA: TGCGCCAGCAGCCCTGAGCTAGGGACAGAGACCCCGTACTTC; CDR3: CASSPELGTETPYF
D: TRBD2; length: 16; V: TRBV15; J: TRBJ2-5; size: .; DNA: TGTGCCACCAGCAGAGGGCGGGGGAGTGACCAAGAGACCCAGTACTTC; CDR3: CATSRGRGSDQETQYF
D: .; length: 12; V: TRBV28; J: TRBJ1-2; size: few; DNA: TGTGCCAGCAGTCTCCCCTATTGGGGCTACACCTTC; CDR3: CASSLPYWGYTF
D: .; length: 12; V: TRBV5-6; J: TRBJ2-1; size: .; DNA: TGTGCCAGCAGCTCACAGGGACATGAGCAGTTCTTC; CDR3: CASSSQGHEQFF
D: TRBD1; length: 13; V: TRBV5-1; J: TRBJ1-1; size: .; DNA: TGTGCCAGCAGCTTCCAGGGGGACACTGAAGCTTTCTTT; CDR3: CASSFQGDTEAFF
D: TRBD2; length: 15; V: TRBV28; J: TRBJ2-3; size: .; DNA: TGTGCCAGCAGTAAACTAGCGGGGACCACAGATACGCAGTATTTT; CDR3: CASSKLAGTTDTQYF
D: .; length: 16; V: TRBV5-5; J: TRBJ2-1; size: .; DNA: TGTGCCAGCAGCCCAGCGAGTCGCGGATACTACAATGAGCAGTTCTTC; CDR3: CASSPASRGYYNEQFF
D: .; length: 13; V: TRBV2; J: TRBJ1-1; size: .; DNA: TGTGCCAGCAGTGGACGGAGGGACACTGAAGCTTTCTTT; CDR3: CASSGRRDTEAFF
D: .; length: 13; V: TRBV6-1; J: TRBJ1-1; size: few; DNA: TGTGCCAGCAGTGTCAGTATTAACACTGAAGCTTTCTTT; CDR3: CASSVSINTEAFF
D: .; length: 18; V: TRBV7-9; J: TRBJ2-5; size: .; DNA: TGTGCCAGCAGCTTATTAAAGATCGGGGTCGCCTACCCGGAGACCCAGTACTTC; CDR3: CASSLLKIGVAYPETQYF
D: .; length: 15; V: TRBV6-6; J: TRBJ2-3; size: few; DNA: TGTGCCAGCAGTCCCCCCGGGGGCCGCACAGATACGCAGTATTTT; CDR3: CASSPPGGRTDTQYF
D: .; length: 17; V: TRBV6-2/TRBV6-3; J: TRBJ2-1; size: .; DNA: TGTGCCAGCAGTTACCGTCCCAGGGCTCCCACCCTAATTGAGCAGTTCTTC; CDR3: CASSYRPRAPTLIEQFF
D: .; length: 15; V: TRBV5-8; J: TRBJ2-5; size: .; DNA: TGTGCCAGCAGCTTGTATCAGGGAACGTCCTACGAGCAGCACTTC; CDR3: CASSLYQGTSYEQHF
D: .; length: 12; V: TRBV28; J: TRBJ1-2; size: .; DNA: TGTGCCAGCAGTACCACAGGGTTTGGCTACACCTTC; CDR3: CASSTTGFGYTF
D: .; length: 16; V: TRBV7-2; J: TRBJ1-3; size: few; DNA: TGTGCCAGCAGCTTAGAAATTGGCTTGGTGGGAAACACCATATATTTT; CDR3: CASSLEIGLVGNTIYF
D: TRBD1; length: 20; V: TRBV23-1; J: TRBJ1-4; size: .; DNA: TGCGCCAGCAGTCCATACATCCGGGACAGGCGACTAGGGCGTGGCGAAAAACTGTTTTTT; CDR3: CASSPYIRDRRLGRGEKLFF
D: .; length: 14; V: TRBV5-5; J: TRBJ2-1; size: few; DNA: TGTGCCAGCAGCTTGATATCAAGGGAGAATGAGCAGTTCTTC; CDR3: CASSLISRENEQFF
D: .; length: 15; V: TRBV7-3; J: TRBJ2-7; size: few; DNA: TGTGCCAGCAGCTTAACGGGTGGGAGTACCTACGAGCAGTACTTC; CDR3: CASSLTGGSTYEQYF
D: .; length: 11; V: TRBV10-3; J: TRBJ2-7; size: .; DNA: TGTGCCATCAGTGGGTCGGACGAGCAGTACTTC; CDR3: CAISGSDEQYF
D: TRBD1; length: 14; V: TRBV20-1; J: TRBJ1-1; size: .; DNA: TGCAGTGCCCCGAAGACAGGGATAAACACTGAAGCTTTCTTT; CDR3: CSAPKTGINTEAFF
D: TRBD1; length: 15; V: TRBV7-8; J: TRBJ1-1; size: few; DNA: TGTGCCAGCAGCTTAGAGGACAGGGAGAGCACTGAAGCTTTCTTT; CDR3: CASSLEDRESTEAFF
D: .; length: 14; V: TRBV5-1; J: TRBJ2-7; size: many; DNA: TGCGCCAGCAGCTTGGACGGGCCCACCTACGAGCAGTACTTC; CDR3: CASSLDGPTYEQYF
D: TRBD1; length: 15; V: TRBV24-1; J: TRBJ2-7; size: .; DNA: TGTGCCACCAGCGCCCGGACAGGAGGCCGGGACGAGCAGTACTTC; CDR3: CATSARTGGRDEQYF
D: .; length: 14; V: TRBV29-1; J: TRBJ2-7; size: few; DNA: TGCAGCGTTGTAGGGGGTTTTAATTCCAACGAGCAGTACTTC; CDR3: CSVVGGFNSNEQYF
D: .; length: 12; V: TRBV6-5; J: TRBJ1-5; size: .; DNA: TGTGCCAGCGGCAACAGGAATCAGCCCCAGCATTTT; CDR3: CASGNRNQPQHF
D: .; length: 12; V: TRBV29-1; J: TRBJ2-5; size: few; DNA: TGCAGCGCCACAGGGAATATAGAGACCCAGTACTTC; CDR3: CSATGNIETQYF
D: .; length: 14; V: TRBV6-1; J: TRBJ2-7; size: many; DNA: TGTGCCAGCAGTGGCGGCTCAGGGTCCTACGAGCAGTACTTC; CDR3: CASSGGSGSYEQYF
D: .; length: 10; V: TRBV30; J: TRBJ2-5; size: few; DNA: TGTGCCTGGAGTAGAGAGACCCAGTACTTC; CDR3: CAWSRETQYF
D: TRBD2; length: 15; V: TRBV7-3; J: TRBJ2-1; size: few; DNA: TGTGCCAGCAGTCCCTCTAGCGGGGGCACGAGTAAGCAGTTCTTC; CDR3: CASSPSSGGTSKQFF
D: .; length: 13; V: TRBV6-5; J: TRBJ2-7; size: .; DNA: TGTGCCAGCAGTTACGGGGACCTGAGGGAGCAGTACTTC; CDR3: CASSYGDLREQYF
D: .; length: 14; V: TRBV7-9; J: TRBJ2-7; size: few; DNA: TGTGCCAGCAGCCCCCAAGTCGGAACCTACGAGCAGTACTTC; CDR3: CASSPQVGTYEQYF